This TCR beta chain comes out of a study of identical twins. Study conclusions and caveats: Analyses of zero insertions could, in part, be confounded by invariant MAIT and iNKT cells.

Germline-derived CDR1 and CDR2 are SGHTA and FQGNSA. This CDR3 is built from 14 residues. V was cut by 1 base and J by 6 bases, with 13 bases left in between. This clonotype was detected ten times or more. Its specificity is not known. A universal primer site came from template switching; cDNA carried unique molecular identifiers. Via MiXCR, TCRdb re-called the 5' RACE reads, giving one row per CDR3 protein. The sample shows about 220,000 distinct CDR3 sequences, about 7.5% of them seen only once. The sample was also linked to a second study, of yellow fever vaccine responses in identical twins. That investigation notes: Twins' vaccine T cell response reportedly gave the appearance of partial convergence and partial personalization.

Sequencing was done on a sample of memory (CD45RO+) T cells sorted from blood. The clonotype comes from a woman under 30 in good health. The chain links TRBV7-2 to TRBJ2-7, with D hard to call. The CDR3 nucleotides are TGTGCCAGCAGCTTAGTTGGGCAGGTTAGCGAGCAGTACTTC. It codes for CASSLVGQVSEQYF.